This record covers a single T cell receptor beta chain. The treatment here: oral pan-JAK inhibitor, 5-10 mg twice daily. The data belong to a study of CD8+ T cells in alopecia areata. Study information: Severity was scored as percentage of affected scalp area in treated patients.

Germline CDR1 is MNHNY and CDR2 is SVGAGI (reference sequence). The ends were cut back, 2 bases at V and 1 base at J, with 8 bases in the middle. The CDR3 is 14 residues long. RNA extraction was followed by reverse transcription into cDNA, which acted as the sequencing template. Measured with immunoSEQ multiplex PCR; TCRdb has only the in-frame clones, and not every one. The table shows around 190,000 clones, with more than 55% occurring only once. The rearrangement uses TRBV6-6 and TRBJ1-1; weak D call: TRBD1 (6 bases). Specimen: CD4+ T cells sorted from blood, collected between weeks 49 and 50, from a patient treated with tofacitinib. The clonotype comes from a human donor with alopecia areata. The CDR3 loop is CASSYEQGNTEAFF. CDR3 DNA: TGTGCCAGCAGTTACGAACAGGGGAACACTGAAGCTTTCTTT.